The present entry profiles one T cell receptor (beta chain) with its context. This sample stems from a study of blood T cell repertoires in COVID-19. Study in general: Acute and convalescent COVID-19 specimens originated in the United States, Italy and Spain.

Deletions cut 4 bases from V and 0 bases from J, with 13 bases between. CDR1 and CDR2 from the germline V gene are SGHRS and YFSETQ. CDR3 size: 15 residues. The study drew participants aged about 18 to 89 years from 20 to 30 US areas. Membership in each cohort depended on participant-reported clinical history. The authors' processing: Amplification with reference gene primers provided the estimates of nucleated cell counts. Assay: immunoSEQ multiplex PCR; the TCRdb copy retains only in-frame clones and omits some. From that table come the V and J calls and clone size; the DNA was used to work out D and trimming. The repertoire holds fewer than 450,000 clones, over 75% seen once, with roughly 1.9% in the top ten.

V is TRBV5-1 and J is TRBJ1-1; no definite D call. The source of this sequence is a woman in her thirties or forties with acute COVID-19. Source material: PBMCs or T cells enriched from blood (not recorded which). Here the CDR3 reads CASSDGRSMNTEAFF. The CDR3 DNA reads TGCGCCAGCAGCGACGGCAGGTCAATGAACACTGAAGCTTTCTTT.